This T cell receptor (beta chain) was captured in a study of T cell repertoires in cytomegalovirus infection. Whole-study findings and limits: HLA-C-restricted CMV clonotypes gave the most frequent clonotype in two of eight donors.

TCRdb reprocessed the reads with MiXCR, giving one entry per CDR3 protein. Of a few hundred thousand distinct CDR3 sequences detected, about 33% appear once; the ten largest clones hold around a sixth. The CDR3 consists of 15 residues. Germline V gene sequence: CDR1 SGHVS, CDR2 FNYEAQ. V was clipped by 1 base and J by 5 bases; unmatched bases: 7. This clonotype appeared a few times. Its antigen is not known. This clonotype was sampled from a human donor in good health (CMV status not recorded). Some clones in this sample may be carry-over from other donors' samples. This sequence joins TRBV7-6 and TRBJ2-5; 7 nucleotides agree with TRBD2. The sample consisted of cultured PBMCs, taken from culture after CMV antigen stimulation. The CDR3 DNA follows: TGTGCCAGCAGCTTAGGGGCGGGAGTCGGGGAGACCCAGTACTTC. Amino acids: CASSLGAGVGETQYF.